The clone carrying this T cell receptor beta chain was recorded many times. The source of the sample is a study of T-cell reconstitution after alpha-beta-depleted transplantation in children. Germline V lookup: CDR1 SGHDT, CDR2 YYEEEE. The ends were cut back, 5 bases at V and 7 bases at J, with 15 bases in the middle. The CDR3 runs to 14 residues. Unique molecular identifiers tagged the TCRbeta library. TCRdb ran MiXCR on the PCR reads and lists one entry per CDR3 protein. The repertoire holds about 340,000 distinct CDR3 sequences, with 13% as singletons. The chain employs TRBV5-6 and TRBJ1-4, with D possibly being TRBD1 (6 bases). The source was PBMCs, collected from the stem cell graft. This clonotype was obtained from a human donor who donated a stem cell graft to a child with Fanconi anemia. The CDR3 DNA sequence: TGTGCCAGCAGTTTGACAGGCCGGGGTGAAAAACTGTTTTTT. This encodes CASSLTGRGEKLFF.